The clone carrying this TCR beta chain was seen at least ten times. Donors had localized lung adenocarcinoma, a non-small cell lung cancer. A single record per CDR3 protein comes from TCRdb applying MiXCR to the PCR reads. The table shows around 18,000 distinct CDR3 sequences, with roughly half occurring only once. This sample was taken from a study of CD4 and CD8 cells across lung adenocarcinoma regions. The CDR3 extends over 15 amino acids. J lost 7 bases, V lost 7 bases, and 9 bases had no gene match. Germline CDR1 is MNHEY and CDR2 is SMNVEV (reference sequence). The receptor's source is a female donor with lung adenocarcinoma. The CD4 and CD8 labels of this study may be unreliable. Sequencing was performed on CD8+ T cells from the center of a lung tumor. V gene TRBV27 combines with J gene TRBJ2-3, with 12 nucleotides matching TRBD2. CDR3 sequence (DNA): TGTGCCAGCATTGATCTAGCGGGGGGGCGTAATACGCAGTATTTT. It translates to CASIDLAGGRNTQYF.